These 6 T cell receptor beta chains share one sample of origin, sequenced in a study of T cell repertoires in cytomegalovirus infection. What these receptors recognize is not known. One entry per CDR3 protein results from TCRdb running MiXCR on the reads. The table records 100,000 to 150,000 distinct CDR3 sequences, more than 20% of them present only once. The source material was PBMCs, sequenced either directly or after in vitro stimulation (not recorded which). The origin of the receptors is a human donor in good health (CMV status not recorded). Some clones in this sample may be carry-over from other donors' samples.

The chain carries TRBV2 and TRBJ2-1; D is undetermined. CDR1 and CDR2 (germline): SNHLY, FYNNEI. This CDR3 contains 11 residues. Trimming removed 7 bases at V and 12 bases at J, with 13 bases between. CDR3 loop: CASKTDLWQFF. CDR3 sequence (DNA): TGTGCCAGCAAAACAGATCTGTGGCAGTTCTTC.

This clonotype was counted many times. The V gene is TRBV28, the J gene TRBJ1-3; D unclear. The V end was cut by 5 bases, the J end by 4 bases, with 12 bases between. The CDR3 runs to 14 residues. CDR1 is MDHEN, CDR2 SYDVKM, per germline. Written as DNA, the CDR3 is TGTGCCAGCAGTCCTCAGGCTGCCGGAAACACCATATATTTT. Amino acids: CASSPQAAGNTIYF. The full variable domain, with the rest looked up from reference TRBV28 and TRBJ1-3, is DVKVTQSSRYLVKRTGEKVFLECVQDMDHENMFWYRQDPGLGLRLIYFSYDVKMKEKGDIPEGYSVSREKKERFSLILESASTNQTSMYLCASSPQAAGNTIYFGEGSWLTVV.

This clonotype was observed a single time. J is TRBJ2-7 and V is TRBV2, with TRBD2 matching over 14 bases. V was clipped by 6 bases and J by 2 bases; unmatched bases: 6. The germline gives CDR1 SNHLY, CDR2 FYNNEI. CDR3 length: 16 amino acids. CDR3 nucleotides: TGTGCCAGCAGCCCTGGACTAGCGGGGGGAACCTACGAGCAGTACTTC. Translated: CASSPGLAGGTYEQYF.

This rearrangement joins TRBV6-2 or TRBV6-3 to TRBJ2-3; D may be TRBD2 (5 bases). The CDR3 has 14 amino acids. V was shortened by 8 bases and J by 0 bases, with 12 bases between the two germline ends. The germline gives CDR1 MNHEY, CDR2 SVGEGT. CDR3: CASRRVPSTDTQYF. Written as DNA, the CDR3 is TGTGCCAGCCGGCGGGTACCGAGCACAGATACGCAGTATTTT.

This clonotype was observed a handful of times. The rearrangement uses TRBV7-8 and TRBJ2-7; D may correspond to TRBD1 or TRBD2 (5 bases each). The CDR3 spans 14 residues. Per germline, CDR1 SGHVS and CDR2 FQNEAQ. Deletions cut 4 bases from V and 3 bases from J, with 13 bases between. The CDR3 region has the DNA TGTGCCAGCAGCTCTGCCGGGACCCACTACGAGCAGTACTTC. As protein: CASSSAGTHYEQYF.

This clonotype was detected a few times. V and J are TRBV19 and TRBJ2-1, with 12 bases identical to TRBD2. This CDR3 contains 15 residues. The V and J ends lost 4 bases and 5 bases, in that order; junction bases with no gene match: 3. Germline values: CDR1 LNHDA, CDR2 SQIVND (reference sequence). The CDR3 DNA reads as TGTGCCAGTAGTACCCTAGCGGGAGGGGACAATGAGCAGTTCTTC. It is translated as CASSTLAGGDNEQFF.